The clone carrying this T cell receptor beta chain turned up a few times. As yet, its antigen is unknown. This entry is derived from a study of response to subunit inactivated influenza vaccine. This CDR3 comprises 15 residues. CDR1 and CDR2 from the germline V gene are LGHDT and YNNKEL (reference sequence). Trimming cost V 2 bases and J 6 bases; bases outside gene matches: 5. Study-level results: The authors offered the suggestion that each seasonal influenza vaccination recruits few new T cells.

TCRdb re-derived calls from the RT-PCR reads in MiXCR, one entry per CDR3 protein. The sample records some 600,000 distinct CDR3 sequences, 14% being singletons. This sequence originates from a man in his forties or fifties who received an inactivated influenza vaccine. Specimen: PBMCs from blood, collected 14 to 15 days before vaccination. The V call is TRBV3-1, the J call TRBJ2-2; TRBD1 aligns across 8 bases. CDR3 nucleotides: TGTGCCAGCAGCCAACGGACAGGGATATCCGGGGAGCTGTTTTTT. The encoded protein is CASSQRTGISGELFF.